Below are 28 T cell receptor beta chains sequenced from a single sample in a study of OX40 agonist ivuxolimab in advanced cancers. The assay was immunoSEQ multiplex PCR, and TCRdb's table has in-frame clones only and misses some. The sample lists about 130,000 clones, more than 85% seen once, with about 0.93% in the top ten. Sequenced here: CD4+ or CD8+ T cells sorted from blood, sampled in a trial of the OX40 agonist ivuxolimab. The receptors were sampled from an adult with an advanced solid tumor such as melanoma, head and neck, liver or kidney cancer.

The chain couples TRBV5-6 to TRBJ2-5; 16 bases line up with TRBD2. The CDR3 spans 16 residues. V was clipped by 4 bases and J by 4 bases; unmatched bases: 4. Germline CDR1 reads SGHDT; CDR2 reads YYEEEE. This CDR3 reads CASSPGLAGGGETQYF. CDR3 in DNA: TGTGCCAGCAGCCCGGGACTAGCGGGAGGGGGAGAGACCCAGTACTTC.

The chain links TRBV5-6 to TRBJ1-2, with D maybe TRBD1 (6 bases). The CDR3 covers 15 residues. V lost 0 bases and J lost 8, with 17 bases in between. CDR1 SGHDT and CDR2 YYEEEE come from the germline V gene. The CDR3 protein is CASSLVHRAGKGYTF. The CDR3 DNA reads TGTGCCAGCAGCTTGGTACACAGGGCGGGGAAGGGCTACACCTTC.

This rearrangement joins TRBV7-2 to TRBJ2-1, with 11 bases matching TRBD2. Looked up from germline, CDR1 is SGHTA and CDR2 is FQGNSA. The length of the CDR3 is 17 residues. After removal of 5 bases from V and 2 bases from J, the junction contained 8 bases not matched to a gene. CDR3 residues: CASSGRPGLAAYNEQFF. In DNA, the CDR3 is TGTGCCAGCAGCGGCAGACCGGGACTAGCGGCCTACAATGAGCAGTTCTTC.

The genes are TRBV19 and TRBJ2-3, with D hard to call. Germline V gene lookup returns CDR1 LNHDA and CDR2 SQIVND (reference sequence). The CDR3 is 13 amino acids. Trimming cost V 3 bases and J 2 bases, with 6 bases left between them. The CDR3: CASSILATDTQYF. CDR3 coding DNA: TGTGCCAGTAGTATCCTGGCCACAGATACGCAGTATTTT.

The chain carries TRBV9 and TRBJ2-3; D uncertain. V shed 4 bases and J shed 4 bases, with 16 bases lying between them. This CDR3 comprises 15 residues. Germline CDR1 reads SGDLS; CDR2 reads YYNGEE. CDR3 sequence reads: CASSPRPDSADTQYF. The CDR3 DNA follows: TGTGCCAGCAGCCCCCGCCCCGACTCAGCAGATACGCAGTATTTT.

The chain is built from TRBV28 and TRBJ1-2; D unclear. The CDR3 has 12 amino acids. Germline V gene sequence: CDR1 MDHEN, CDR2 SYDVKM. The ends were cut back, 7 bases at V and 8 bases at J, with 14 bases in the middle. The CDR3 DNA follows: TGTGCCAGCATTACCCCGGGGTGGGGCTACACCTTC. Its protein product is CASITPGWGYTF.

This chain connects TRBV14 to TRBJ2-5, with D perhaps matching TRBD1 (5 bases). Germline CDR1 is SGHDN and CDR2 is FVKESK. V lost 4 bases, J lost 4 bases, and 13 bases lay in between. The CDR3 is made up of 14 amino acids. Written as DNA, the CDR3 is TGTGCCAGCAGCCTACAGGTTTCTTCAGAGACCCAGTACTTC. It is translated as CASSLQVSSETQYF.

This chain joins TRBV9 and TRBJ2-3; D perhaps matches TRBD1 (5 bases). The CDR3 is 14 amino acids. CDR1 is SGDLS, CDR2 YYNGEE, per germline. V shed 7 bases and J shed 1 base, with 13 bases lying between them. CDR3: CASGPQGGTDTQYF. The CDR3 DNA reads TGTGCCAGCGGCCCTCAAGGGGGCACAGATACGCAGTATTTT.

The chain carries TRBV28 and TRBJ1-5; TRBD1 might be the D (5 bases). CDR1 and CDR2 from the germline V gene are MDHEN and SYDVKM. The CDR3 is 13 amino acids. The V end lost 4 bases, the J end lost 8 bases, and 12 bases lay between the germline ends. The CDR3 reads CASSSGPWEPQHF. The CDR3 DNA sequence: TGTGCCAGCAGTTCGGGACCGTGGGAGCCCCAGCATTTT.

This chain links TRBV10-1 with TRBJ2-7, with TRBD1 identical over 9 bases. The CDR3 is 15 amino acids. Germline values: CDR1 WNHNN, CDR2 SYGVQD (reference sequence). V lost 3 bases to trimming and J lost 1 base; unmatched junction nucleotides: 4. The DNA of the CDR3 is TGCGCCAGCAGTGACCCCGGGACAGGGTCCTACGAGCAGTACTTC. It encodes CASSDPGTGSYEQYF.

This clone showed up just a few times. Other DNA sequences in the same sample also yield this CDR3. This sequence joins TRBV10-3 and TRBJ1-2; 7 bases align to TRBD1. The CDR3 spans 17 residues. V lost 9 bases to trimming and J lost 7 bases; unmatched junction nucleotides: 23. The germline CDR1 and CDR2 sequences are ENHRY and SYGVKD. Written as DNA, the CDR3 is TGTGCCATTGCGCATCCTAGCAGGGGGTTGAGTTCGGGTGGCTACACCTTC. The encoded protein is CAIAHPSRGLSSGGYTF.

This chain uses TRBV6-5 with TRBJ2-3; 10 nucleotides agree with TRBD2. CDR1 and CDR2 from the germline V gene are MNHEY and SVGAGI. Unmatched junction bases numbered 7, after V lost 2 bases and J lost 8 bases. The CDR3 covers 15 residues. CDR3 loop: CASSYMSGGAGTQYF. Here the CDR3 DNA reads TGTGCCAGCAGTTACATGAGCGGGGGGGCCGGTACGCAGTATTTT.

The V and J genes are TRBV7-8 and TRBJ2-6; 7 nucleotides align to TRBD2. Germline V gene data show CDR1 as SGHVS and CDR2 as FQNEAQ. CDR3 length: 16 residues. V gave up 1 base and J gave up 3 bases; unmatched junction bases: 3. The CDR3 coding sequence is TGTGCCAGCAGCTTAGGGGGAGGGAGTGGGGCCAACGTCCTGACTTTC. Translated: CASSLGGGSGANVLTF. Combining the CDR3 with reference TRBV7-8 and TRBJ2-6 gives the whole variable domain GAGVSQSPRYKVAKRGQDVALRCDPISGHVSLFWYQQALGQGPEFLTYFQNEAQLDKSGLPSDRFFAERPEGSVSTLKIQRTQQEDSAVYLCASSLGGGSGANVLTFGAGSRLTVL.

The J gene is TRBJ1-2, the V gene TRBV29-1, with 10 positions matching TRBD1. This CDR3 has 15 residues. J was trimmed by 8 bases and V by 7 bases; bases with no gene match: 16. In germline, CDR1 is SQVTM, CDR2 ANQGSEA. In DNA form, the CDR3 reads TGCAGCGCTGTCCCGGGACAGGGGCCCCTTAGGGGCTACACCTTC. Encoded protein: CSAVPGQGPLRGYTF.

This clone was seen a few times. J is TRBJ2-3 and V is TRBV2; D not resolved. From germline, CDR1 is SNHLY and CDR2 FYNNEI. V was shortened by 6 bases and J by 4 bases, with 8 bases between the two germline ends. The length of the CDR3 is 12 residues. The CDR3 sequence: CASRRTSDTQYF. The CDR3 DNA reads as TGTGCCAGCAGGAGGACGTCAGATACGCAGTATTTT.

The sample holds one count of this clone. The genes are TRBV7-2 and TRBJ1-4, with TRBD1 as a possible D gene (6 bases). The CDR3 totals 15 residues. The V and J ends lost 4 bases and 7 bases respectively, with 16 bases between them. Germline assignment: CDR1 SGHTA and CDR2 FQGNSA. CDR3 region: CASSSGLTGTEKLFF. The CDR3 DNA follows: TGTGCCAGCAGCTCAGGACTGACAGGAACTGAAAAACTGTTTTTT. Filled out from reference TRBV7-2 and TRBJ1-4, the complete variable domain reads GAGVSQSPSNKVTEKGKDVELRCDPISGHTALYWYRQSLGQGLEFLIYFQGNSAPDKSGLPSDRFSAERTGGSVSTLTIQRTQQEDSAVYLCASSSGLTGTEKLFFGSGTQLSVL.

J is TRBJ2-1 and V is TRBV5-3; 8 bases fit TRBD1. TRBV5-3 is filed as an ORF, its function uncertain. V lost 2 bases to trimming and J lost 4 bases; unmatched junction nucleotides: 5. The CDR3 totals 15 residues. CDR3 coding DNA: TGTGCCAGAAGCTTCAGGGGGCTTGAGTACAATGAGCAGTTCTTC. Encoded protein: CARSFRGLEYNEQFF.

In this sample, this clone turned up once. This chain connects TRBV19 to TRBJ1-2; 8 bases are shared with TRBD1. The CDR3 covers 16 residues. The germline gives CDR1 LNHDA, CDR2 SQIVND (reference sequence). The trim removed 4 bases at V and 5 bases at J, leaving 12 bases unmatched. This CDR3 reads CASSTNGQGLYYGYTF. The CDR3 DNA follows: TGTGCCAGTAGTACGAATGGACAGGGCCTCTATTATGGCTACACCTTC. The variable domain in full, completed from reference TRBV19 and TRBJ1-2, reads DGGITQSPKYLFRKEGQNVTLSCEQNLNHDAMYWYRQDPGQGLRLIYYSQIVNDFQKGDIAEGYSVSREKKESFPLTVTSAQKNPTAFYLCASSTNGQGLYYGYTFGSGTRLTVV.

This chain joins TRBV7-9 and TRBJ1-2, with 11 nucleotides matching TRBD1. The CDR3 extends over 16 amino acids. The germline gives CDR1 SEHNR, CDR2 FQNEAQ (reference sequence). The V gene end was trimmed by 4 bases and the J gene end by 8 bases; junction bases not matched to a gene: 12. The CDR3 here is CASSSRTGGAPVGYTF. As DNA, the CDR3 is TGTGCCAGCAGCTCCCGGACAGGGGGCGCCCCGGTGGGCTACACCTTC.

The chain uses TRBV6-5 and TRBJ1-2; the match to TRBD1 covers 8 bases. V trimming: 6 bases; J trimming: 8 bases; junction bases outside the gene matches: 5. Germline values: CDR1 MNHEY, CDR2 SVGAGI. There are 12 residues in the CDR3. CDR3 in amino acids: CASRRTGQGYTF. The CDR3 DNA follows: TGTGCCAGCAGGAGGACAGGGCAAGGCTACACCTTC.

The chain has TRBV19 and TRBJ2-5, with TRBD1 as a possible D gene (5 bases). V was clipped by 6 bases and J by 1 base, with 15 bases between them. The CDR3 consists of 15 residues. Germline CDR1 LNHDA, CDR2 SQIVND (reference sequence). In DNA form, the CDR3 reads TGTGCCAGTAGAGATCCAGGGTGGAGCCAAGAGACCCAGTACTTC. Protein: CASRDPGWSQETQYF.

This chain joins TRBV19 and TRBJ1-2; the D gene is possibly TRBD1 (6 bases). Germline CDR1 reads LNHDA; CDR2 reads SQIVND (reference sequence). The V end lost 5 bases, the J end lost 4 bases, and 14 bases lay between the germline ends. This CDR3 is 14 amino acids long. The CDR3 region is CASSLDRLRYGYTF. In nucleotides, the CDR3 is TGTGCCAGTAGTCTCGACAGGTTGCGCTATGGCTACACCTTC.

This chain connects TRBV2 to TRBJ2-2; D is uncertain. This CDR3 contains 16 residues. Germline assignment: CDR1 SNHLY and CDR2 FYNNEI. The germline V and J ends were trimmed by 2 bases and 4 bases, with 14 bases remaining between them. CDR3 DNA sequence: TGTGCCAGCAGTGAACGAGGAGTATTATCCACCGGGGAGCTGTTTTTT. Amino acid sequence: CASSERGVLSTGELFF.

A word on this clone: One junction end does not reproduce the germline sequence, and a read error may be involved. The CDR3 here is CATNRERSGVTGEGGYTF. The CDR3 DNA reads as TGTGCCACCAACAGAGAACGGAGCGGGGTTACAGGGGAGGGTGGCTACACCTTC. The chain has TRBV15 and TRBJ1-2, with TRBD1 matching 7 bases. The CDR3 runs 18 residues. The V gene's germline CDR1 is LNHNV and CDR2 YYDKDF (reference sequence).

This clone was seen a handful of times. This sample includes further DNA sequences coding for the same CDR3. This chain joins TRBV18 and TRBJ2-7, with D possibly TRBD1 on 6 matching bases. From germline, CDR1 is KGHSH and CDR2 LQKENI. Trimming stripped 5 bases from V and 3 bases from J, with 8 bases between. This CDR3 has 12 residues. The chain's CDR3 is CASSSDSYEQYF. CDR3 coding DNA: TGTGCCAGCTCATCGGACAGCTACGAGCAGTACTTC.

The chain joins TRBV9 to TRBJ2-5, with D uncertain. Germline V CDR1 and CDR2: SGDLS, YYNGEE. The length of the CDR3 is 13 residues. The V and J ends lost 0 bases and 7 bases respectively, with 10 bases between them. Here the CDR3 reads CASSVVEAGTQYF. The CDR3 nucleotides read TGTGCCAGCAGCGTAGTTGAAGCAGGGACCCAGTACTTC.

The chain employs TRBV27 and TRBJ1-6; maybe TRBD1 (6 bases). Germline CDR1 reads MNHEY; CDR2 reads SMNVEV (reference sequence). V was clipped by 9 bases and J by 9 bases, with 9 bases between them. This CDR3 has 11 amino acids. The CDR3 here is CARPRGSPLHF. CDR3 nucleotides: TGTGCCAGACCCAGGGGTTCACCCCTCCACTTT.

The V gene is TRBV5-1, the J gene TRBJ1-4; D uncertain. The CDR3 runs 13 residues. V lost 0 bases to trimming and J lost 5 bases, with 5 bases between them. Looked up from germline, CDR1 is SGHRS and CDR2 is YFSETQ. This CDR3 reads CASSLALNEKLFF. CDR3 nucleotides: TGCGCCAGCAGCTTGGCACTCAATGAAAAACTGTTTTTT.